This T cell receptor beta chain was observed in a study of CD8+CD57+ T cells in acquired aplastic anemia. Across the study: On average, sorted CD4+ and CD8+ cells gave about 3.1 ug of DNA. Healthy donors yielded around 11 million CD4+ cell reads on average. Study-wide results and limits: Common to patients and controls were around 30 CD8+ CDR3 sequences. Patients versus controls showed no significant CD8+ Simpson's diversity difference.

CDR1 SGHAT and CDR2 FQNNGV come from the germline V gene. The CDR3 has 14 residues. Trimming cost V 3 bases and J 6 bases, with 11 bases left between them. This clonotype was observed at least ten times. Its specificity is not known. Profiles of TCR beta VDJ and CDR3 were generated from a genomic DNA template. Each CDR3 protein gets one entry after TCRdb re-called the reads with MiXCR. The data contain 180,000 or so distinct CDR3 sequences, 46% of them seen just once; the ten biggest clones take up around 2.9%. This chain links TRBV11-2 with TRBJ2-2, with no clear D. The receptor's source is a human donor in good health. Sequenced: sorted CD4+, CD8+, or CD8+CD57+ T cells (not recorded which) from PBMCs. The chain's CDR3 is CASSFWVEAGELFF. In nucleotides, the CDR3 is TGTGCCAGCAGCTTCTGGGTTGAGGCCGGGGAGCTGTTTTTT.